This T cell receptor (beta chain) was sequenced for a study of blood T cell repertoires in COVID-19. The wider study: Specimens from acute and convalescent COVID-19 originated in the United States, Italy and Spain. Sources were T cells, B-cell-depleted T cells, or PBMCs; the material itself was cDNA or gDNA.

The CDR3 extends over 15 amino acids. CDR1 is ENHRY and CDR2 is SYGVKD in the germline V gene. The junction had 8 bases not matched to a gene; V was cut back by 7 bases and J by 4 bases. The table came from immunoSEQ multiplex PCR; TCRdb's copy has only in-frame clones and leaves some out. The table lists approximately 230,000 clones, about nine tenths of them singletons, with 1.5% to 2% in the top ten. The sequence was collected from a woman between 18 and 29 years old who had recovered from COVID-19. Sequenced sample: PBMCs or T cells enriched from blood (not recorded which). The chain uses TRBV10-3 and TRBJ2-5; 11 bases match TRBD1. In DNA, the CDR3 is TGTGCCATCACAGAAGGACAGGGGGCTCTAGAGACCCAGTACTTC. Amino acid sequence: CAITEGQGALETQYF.